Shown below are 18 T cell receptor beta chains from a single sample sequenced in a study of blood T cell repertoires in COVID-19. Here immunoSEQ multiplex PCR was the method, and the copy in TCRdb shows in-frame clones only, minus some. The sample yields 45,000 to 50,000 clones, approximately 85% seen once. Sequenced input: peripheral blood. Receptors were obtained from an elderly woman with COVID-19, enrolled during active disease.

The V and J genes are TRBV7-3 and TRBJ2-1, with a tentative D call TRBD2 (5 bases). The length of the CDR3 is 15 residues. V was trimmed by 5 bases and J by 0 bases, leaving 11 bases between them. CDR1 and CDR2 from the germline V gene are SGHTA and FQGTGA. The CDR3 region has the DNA TGTGCCAGCAGCCTGAGTGGAGGCTCCTACAATGAGCAGTTCTTC. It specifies CASSLSGGSYNEQFF.

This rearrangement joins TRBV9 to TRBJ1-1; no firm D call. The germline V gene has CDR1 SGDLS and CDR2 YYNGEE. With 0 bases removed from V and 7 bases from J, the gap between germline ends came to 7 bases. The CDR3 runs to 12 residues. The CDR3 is CASSVVGLEAFF. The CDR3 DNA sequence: TGTGCCAGCAGCGTAGTGGGCCTTGAAGCTTTCTTT.

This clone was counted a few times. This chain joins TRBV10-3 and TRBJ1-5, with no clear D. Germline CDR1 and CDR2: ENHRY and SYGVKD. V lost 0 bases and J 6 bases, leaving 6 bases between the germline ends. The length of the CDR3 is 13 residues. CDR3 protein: CAISESHSQPQHF. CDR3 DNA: TGTGCCATCAGTGAGTCCCATAGTCAGCCCCAGCATTTT.

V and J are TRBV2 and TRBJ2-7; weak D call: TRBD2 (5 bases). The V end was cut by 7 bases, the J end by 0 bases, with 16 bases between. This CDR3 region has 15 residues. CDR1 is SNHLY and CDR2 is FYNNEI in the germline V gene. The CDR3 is CASIMLAGDSYEQYF. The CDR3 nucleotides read TGTGCCAGCATTATGCTGGCGGGTGACTCCTACGAGCAGTACTTC.

The CDR3 here is CASSYVAGGPRFETQYF. The CDR3 DNA reads as TGTGCCAGCAGCTATGTAGCGGGGGGGCCAAGGTTTGAGACCCAGTACTTC. This chain links TRBV7-9 with TRBJ2-5, with 11 bases fitting TRBD2. The V gene's germline CDR1 is SEHNR and CDR2 FQNEAQ (reference sequence). The V and J ends lost 4 bases and 5 bases, in that order; junction bases with no gene match: 12. CDR3 length: 17 residues.

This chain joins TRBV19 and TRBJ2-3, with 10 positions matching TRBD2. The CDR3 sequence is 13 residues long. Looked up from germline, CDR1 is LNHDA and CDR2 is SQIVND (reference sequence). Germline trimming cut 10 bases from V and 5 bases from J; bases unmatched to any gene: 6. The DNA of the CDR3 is TGTGCCACTCGAGCGGGGGGGAGAGATACGCAGTATTTT. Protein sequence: CATRAGGRDTQYF.

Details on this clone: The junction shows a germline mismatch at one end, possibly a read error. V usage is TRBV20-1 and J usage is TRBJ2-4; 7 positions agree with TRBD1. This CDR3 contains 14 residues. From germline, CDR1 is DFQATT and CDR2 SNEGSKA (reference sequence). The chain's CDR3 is CSASHGTAENIQYF. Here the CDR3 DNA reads TGCAGTGCTAGTCACGGGACAGCCGAAAACATTCAGTACTTC.

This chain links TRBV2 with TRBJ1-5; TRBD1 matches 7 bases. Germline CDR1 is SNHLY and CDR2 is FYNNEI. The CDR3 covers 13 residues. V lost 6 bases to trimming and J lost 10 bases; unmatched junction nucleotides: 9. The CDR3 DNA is TGTGCCAGCAGGGAGACAGGGACCGGACCCCAGCATTTT. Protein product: CASRETGTGPQHF.

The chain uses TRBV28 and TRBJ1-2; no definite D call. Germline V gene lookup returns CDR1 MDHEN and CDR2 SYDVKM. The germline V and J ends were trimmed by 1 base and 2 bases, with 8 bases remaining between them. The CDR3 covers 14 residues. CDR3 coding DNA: TGTGCCAGCAGTTTATCCCCAGAAAACTATGGCTACACCTTC. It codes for CASSLSPENYGYTF.

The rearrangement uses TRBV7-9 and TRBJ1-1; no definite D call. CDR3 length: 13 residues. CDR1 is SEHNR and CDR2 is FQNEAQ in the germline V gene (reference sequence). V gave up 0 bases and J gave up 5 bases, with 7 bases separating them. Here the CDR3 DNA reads TGTGCCAGCAGCTTAGCGAGGCAGACTGAAGCTTTCTTT. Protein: CASSLARQTEAFF.

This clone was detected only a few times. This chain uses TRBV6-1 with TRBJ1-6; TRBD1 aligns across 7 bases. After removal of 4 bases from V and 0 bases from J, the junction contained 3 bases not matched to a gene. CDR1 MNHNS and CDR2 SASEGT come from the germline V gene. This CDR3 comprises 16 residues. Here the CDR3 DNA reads TGTGCCAGCAGTGGAGGACAGGCCTCCTATAATTCACCCCTCCACTTT. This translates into CASSGGQASYNSPLHF.

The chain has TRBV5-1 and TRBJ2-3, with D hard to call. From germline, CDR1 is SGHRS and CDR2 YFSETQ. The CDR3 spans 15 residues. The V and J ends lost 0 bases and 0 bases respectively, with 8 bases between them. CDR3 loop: CASSLGLGSTDTQYF. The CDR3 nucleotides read TGCGCCAGCAGCTTGGGACTTGGAAGCACAGATACGCAGTATTTT.

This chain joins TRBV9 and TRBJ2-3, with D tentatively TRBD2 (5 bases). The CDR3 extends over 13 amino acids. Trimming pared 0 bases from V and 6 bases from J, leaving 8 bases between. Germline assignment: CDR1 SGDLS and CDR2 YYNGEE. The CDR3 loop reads CASSVASPDTQYF. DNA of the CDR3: TGTGCCAGCAGCGTAGCTAGCCCTGATACGCAGTATTTT.

The CDR3 DNA reads TGCGCCAGCAGCTTGTTAGCGGGGTCTGGGGCCAACGTCCTGACTTTC. It specifies CASSLLAGSGANVLTF. The chain joins TRBV5-1 to TRBJ2-6; 8 bases fit TRBD2. The CDR3 spans 16 residues. The germline V gene encodes CDR1 SGHRS and CDR2 YFSETQ. J gave up 1 base and V 1 base, and 1 base lay outside the gene matches. Full variable domain (missing parts from reference TRBV5-1 and TRBJ2-6): KAGVTQTPRYLIKTRGQQVTLSCSPISGHRSVSWYQQTPGQGLQFLFEYFSETQRNKGNFPGRFSGRQFSNSRSEMNVSTLELGDSALYLCASSLLAGSGANVLTFGAGSRLTVL.

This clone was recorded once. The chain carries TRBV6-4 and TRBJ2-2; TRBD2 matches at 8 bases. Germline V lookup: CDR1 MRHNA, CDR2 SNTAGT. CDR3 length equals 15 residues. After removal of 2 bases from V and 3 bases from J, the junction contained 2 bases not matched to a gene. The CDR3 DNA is TGTGCCAGCAGTGACACGGGAGGGGACACCGGGGAGCTGTTTTTT. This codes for CASSDTGGDTGELFF.

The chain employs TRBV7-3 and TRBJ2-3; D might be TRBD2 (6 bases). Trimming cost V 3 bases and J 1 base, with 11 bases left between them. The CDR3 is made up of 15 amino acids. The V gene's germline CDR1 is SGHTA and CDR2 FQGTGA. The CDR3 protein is CASSLGGFRTDTQYF. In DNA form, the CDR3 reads TGTGCCAGCAGCTTGGGGGGTTTCCGCACAGATACGCAGTATTTT.

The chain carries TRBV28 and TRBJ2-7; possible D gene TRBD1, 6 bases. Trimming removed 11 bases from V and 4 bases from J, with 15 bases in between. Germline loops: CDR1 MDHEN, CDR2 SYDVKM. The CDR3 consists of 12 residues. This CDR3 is CAALGAHYEQYF. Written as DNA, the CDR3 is TGTGCCGCCCTGGGGGCACATTACGAGCAGTACTTC.

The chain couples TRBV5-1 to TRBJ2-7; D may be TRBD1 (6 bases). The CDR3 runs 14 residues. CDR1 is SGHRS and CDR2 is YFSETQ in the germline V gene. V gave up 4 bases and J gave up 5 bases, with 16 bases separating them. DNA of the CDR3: TGCGCCAGCAGCGATGGGGCGAACAGGGACGAGCAGTACTTC. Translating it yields CASSDGANRDEQYF.